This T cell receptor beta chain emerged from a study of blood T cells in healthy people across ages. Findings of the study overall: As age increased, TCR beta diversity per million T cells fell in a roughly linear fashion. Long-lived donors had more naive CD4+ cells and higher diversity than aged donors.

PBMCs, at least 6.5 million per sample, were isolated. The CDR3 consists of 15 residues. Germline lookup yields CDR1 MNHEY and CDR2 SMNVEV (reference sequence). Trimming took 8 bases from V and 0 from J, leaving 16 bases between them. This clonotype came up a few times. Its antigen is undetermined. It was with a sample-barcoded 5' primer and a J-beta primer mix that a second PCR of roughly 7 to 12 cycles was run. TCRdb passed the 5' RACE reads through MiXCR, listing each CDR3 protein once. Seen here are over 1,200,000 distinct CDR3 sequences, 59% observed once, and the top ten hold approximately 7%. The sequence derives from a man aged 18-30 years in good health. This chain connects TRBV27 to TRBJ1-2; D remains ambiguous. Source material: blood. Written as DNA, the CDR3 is TGTGCCAGCTCCAGGCGGCAGATAGCTAACTATGGCTACACCTTC. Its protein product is CASSRRQIANYGYTF.